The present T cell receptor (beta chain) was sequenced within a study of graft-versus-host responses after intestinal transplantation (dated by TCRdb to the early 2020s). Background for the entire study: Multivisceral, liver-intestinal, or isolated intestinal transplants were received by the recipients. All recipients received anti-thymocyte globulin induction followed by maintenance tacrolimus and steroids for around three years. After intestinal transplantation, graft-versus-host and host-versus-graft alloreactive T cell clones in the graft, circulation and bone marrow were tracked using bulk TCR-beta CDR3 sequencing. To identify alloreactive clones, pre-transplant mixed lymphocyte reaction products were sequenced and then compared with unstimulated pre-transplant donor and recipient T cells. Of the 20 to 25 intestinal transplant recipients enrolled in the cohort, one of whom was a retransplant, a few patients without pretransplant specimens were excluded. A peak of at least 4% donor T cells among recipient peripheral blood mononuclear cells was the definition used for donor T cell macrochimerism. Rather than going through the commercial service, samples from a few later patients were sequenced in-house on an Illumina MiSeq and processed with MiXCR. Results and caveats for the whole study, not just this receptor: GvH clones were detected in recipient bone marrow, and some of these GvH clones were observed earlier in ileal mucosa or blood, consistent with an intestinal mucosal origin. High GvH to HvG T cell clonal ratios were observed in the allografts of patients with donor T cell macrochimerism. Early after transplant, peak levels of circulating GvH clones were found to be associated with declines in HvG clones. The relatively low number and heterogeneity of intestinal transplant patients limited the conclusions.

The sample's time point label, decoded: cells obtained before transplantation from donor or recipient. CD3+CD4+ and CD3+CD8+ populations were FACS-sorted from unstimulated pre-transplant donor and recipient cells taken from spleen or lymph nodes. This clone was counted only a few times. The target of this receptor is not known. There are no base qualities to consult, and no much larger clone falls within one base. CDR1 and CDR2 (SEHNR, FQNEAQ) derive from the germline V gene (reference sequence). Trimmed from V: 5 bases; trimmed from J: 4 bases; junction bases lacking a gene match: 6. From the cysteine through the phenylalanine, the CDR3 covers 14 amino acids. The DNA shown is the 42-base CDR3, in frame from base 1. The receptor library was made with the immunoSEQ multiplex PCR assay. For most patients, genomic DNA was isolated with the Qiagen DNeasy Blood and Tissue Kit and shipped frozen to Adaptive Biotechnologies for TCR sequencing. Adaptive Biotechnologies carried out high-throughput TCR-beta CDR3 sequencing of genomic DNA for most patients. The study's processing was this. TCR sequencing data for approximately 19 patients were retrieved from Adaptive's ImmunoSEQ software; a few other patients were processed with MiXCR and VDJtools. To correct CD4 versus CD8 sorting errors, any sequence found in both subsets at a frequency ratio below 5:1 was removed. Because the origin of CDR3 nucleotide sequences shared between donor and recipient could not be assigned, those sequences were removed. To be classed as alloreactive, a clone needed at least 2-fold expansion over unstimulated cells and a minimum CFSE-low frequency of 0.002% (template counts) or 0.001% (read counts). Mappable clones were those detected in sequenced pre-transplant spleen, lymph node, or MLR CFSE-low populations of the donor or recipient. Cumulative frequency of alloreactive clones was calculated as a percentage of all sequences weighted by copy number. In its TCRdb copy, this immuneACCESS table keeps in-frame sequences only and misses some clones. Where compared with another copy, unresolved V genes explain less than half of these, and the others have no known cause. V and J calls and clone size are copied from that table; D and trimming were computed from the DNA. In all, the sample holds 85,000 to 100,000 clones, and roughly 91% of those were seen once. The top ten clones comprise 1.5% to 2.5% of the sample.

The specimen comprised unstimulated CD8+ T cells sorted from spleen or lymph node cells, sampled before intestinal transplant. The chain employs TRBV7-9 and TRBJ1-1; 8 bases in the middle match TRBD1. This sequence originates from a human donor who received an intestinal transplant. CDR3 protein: CASSLTGGTTEAFF. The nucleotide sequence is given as TGTGCCAGCAGCCTCACAGGGGGAACCACTGAAGCTTTCTTT.